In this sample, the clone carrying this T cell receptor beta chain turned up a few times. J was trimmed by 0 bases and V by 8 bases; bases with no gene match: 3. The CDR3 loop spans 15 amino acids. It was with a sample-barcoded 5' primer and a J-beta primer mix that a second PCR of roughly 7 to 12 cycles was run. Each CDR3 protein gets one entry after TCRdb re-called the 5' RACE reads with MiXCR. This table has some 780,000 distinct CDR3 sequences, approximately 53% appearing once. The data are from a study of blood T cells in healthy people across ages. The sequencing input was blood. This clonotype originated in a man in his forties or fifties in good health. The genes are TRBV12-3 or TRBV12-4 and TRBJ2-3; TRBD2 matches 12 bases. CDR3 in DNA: TGTGCCAGCCGGACTAGCGGGGCTAGCACAGATACGCAGTATTTT. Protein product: CASRTSGASTDTQYF.